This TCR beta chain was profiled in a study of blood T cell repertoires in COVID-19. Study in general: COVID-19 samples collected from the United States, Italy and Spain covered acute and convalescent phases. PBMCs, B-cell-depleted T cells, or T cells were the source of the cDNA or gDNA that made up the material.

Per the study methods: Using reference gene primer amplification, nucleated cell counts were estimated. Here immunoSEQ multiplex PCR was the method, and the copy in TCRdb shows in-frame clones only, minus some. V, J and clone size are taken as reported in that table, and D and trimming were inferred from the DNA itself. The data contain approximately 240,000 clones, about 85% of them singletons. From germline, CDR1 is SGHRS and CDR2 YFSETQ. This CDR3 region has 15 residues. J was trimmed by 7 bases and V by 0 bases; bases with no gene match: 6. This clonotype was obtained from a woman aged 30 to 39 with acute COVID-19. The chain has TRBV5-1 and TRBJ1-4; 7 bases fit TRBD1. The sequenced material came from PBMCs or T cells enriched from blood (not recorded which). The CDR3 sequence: CASSLEGGAREKLFF. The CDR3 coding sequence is TGCGCCAGCAGCTTGGAAGGGGGCGCCCGTGAAAAACTGTTTTTT.